A single sample gave rise to the 30 T cell receptor beta chains below, sequenced in a study of blood T cell repertoires in COVID-19. Only in-frame clones appear in the TCRdb table, and some are missing; sequencing was by immunoSEQ multiplex PCR. The sample lists about half a million clones; approximately 85% were seen once. The sample taken for sequencing was peripheral blood. The receptor set was obtained from a human donor in a cohort sampled during active COVID-19.

The chain recombines TRBV10-3 with TRBJ1-2; D gene ambiguous. V gave up 5 bases and J gave up 5 bases, with 18 bases separating them. Germline V gene data show CDR1 as ENHRY and CDR2 as SYGVKD. The CDR3 covers 15 residues. The CDR3 DNA follows: TGTGCCATCAGTCCTGGGGAGAATCAAGGTTATGGCTACACCTTC. As protein: CAISPGENQGYGYTF.

This clone was seen just once. J is TRBJ2-6 and V is TRBV5-1; D gene unclear. With 4 bases removed from V and 0 bases from J, the gap between germline ends came to 17 bases. The germline V gene has CDR1 SGHRS and CDR2 YFSETQ. CDR3 length: 18 residues. The DNA of the CDR3 is TGCGCCAGCAGCCAGCCCGAGGCTGTGGGCTCTGGGGCCAACGTCCTGACTTTC. Protein: CASSQPEAVGSGANVLTF.

The V gene is TRBV5-4, the J gene TRBJ2-1, with D tentatively TRBD2 (6 bases). V was cut by 4 bases and J by 4 bases, with 15 bases left in between. Germline CDR1 reads SGHNT; CDR2 reads YYREEE (reference sequence). The CDR3 runs to 15 residues. CDR3 nucleotides: TGTGCCAGCAGCAGAGGAGGGCCCCTTTACAATGAGCAGTTCTTC. Translated, it gives CASSRGGPLYNEQFF.

V is TRBV29-1 and J is TRBJ2-2; 12 nucleotides align to TRBD1. V lost 6 bases, J lost 5 bases, and 4 bases stayed unmatched. The CDR3 contains 14 residues. Germline CDR1 is SQVTM and CDR2 is ANQGSEA. This chain's CDR3 is CSVGDRGRTGELFF. The CDR3 DNA reads TGCAGCGTAGGGGACAGGGGGCGAACCGGGGAGCTGTTTTTT.

This clone occurred many times. V is TRBV21-1 and J is TRBJ2-4; TRBD1 reflects the table's D call only, with no check against the DNA. TRBV21-1 is flagged as a pseudogene. The CDR3 is 20 amino acids. This CDR3 is CASSTRTGVGSGEDKNIQYF. The CDR3 region has the DNA TGTGCCAGCAGCACCCGGACAGGGGTAGGTTCGGGGGAGGACAAAAACATTCAGTACTTC.

The chain combines TRBV12-3 or TRBV12-4 with TRBJ2-1; tentative D call: TRBD2 (6 bases). V lost 2 bases and J lost 13, with 9 bases in between. The CDR3 covers 11 residues. The CDR3, as DNA: TGTGCCAGCAGTTTAAATGCGGGACAGTTCTTC. This sequence encodes CASSLNAGQFF.

The chain is built from TRBV7-9 and TRBJ2-3; D uncertain. The CDR3 covers 15 residues. CDR1 is SEHNR, CDR2 FQNEAQ, per germline (reference sequence). Trimming removed 7 bases from V and 4 bases from J, with 18 bases in between. The CDR3 DNA sequence: TGTGCCAGCAATACACTCGTTGCCGAGGCAGATACGCAGTATTTT. It specifies CASNTLVAEADTQYF. The complete variable domain, with remaining parts taken from reference TRBV7-9 and TRBJ2-3, reads DTGVSQNPRHKITKRGQNVTFRCDPISEHNRLYWYRQTLGQGPEFLTYFQNEAQLEKSRLLSDRFSAERPKGSFSTLEIQRTEQGDSAMYLCASNTLVAEADTQYFGPGTRLTVL.

This clone has only one observation. V is TRBV19 and J is TRBJ1-6, with D unresolved. Germline CDR1 reads LNHDA; CDR2 reads SQIVND (reference sequence). Between the trimmed V and J ends, which lost 3 bases and 7 bases, there was a span of 10 bases. The CDR3 spans 14 residues. The CDR3 nucleotides are TGTGCCAGTAGTATCGGGGTGAGAAATTCACCCCTCCACTTT. Encoded protein: CASSIGVRNSPLHF.

V is TRBV5-8 and J is TRBJ1-4; tentatively, D is TRBD1 (6 bases). CDR1 is SGHTS, CDR2 YDEGEE, per germline. This CDR3 region has 16 residues. V lost 0 bases, J lost 2 bases, and 11 bases lay in between. In nucleotides, the CDR3 is TGTGCCAGCAGCTTGGGACAGGTTTTGACTAATGAAAAACTGTTTTTT. It encodes CASSLGQVLTNEKLFF.

This clone occurred a few times. The rearrangement joins TRBV4-2 to TRBJ2-5, with a weak D call TRBD2 (6 bases). This CDR3 spans 14 amino acids. CDR1 and CDR2 from the germline V gene are LGHNA and YNFKEQ. Trimming shortened V by 1 base and J by 5 bases, and 11 bases separated the two germline ends. The CDR3 is CASSQGLGPETQYF. Here the CDR3 DNA reads TGTGCCAGCAGCCAAGGACTAGGGCCGGAGACCCAGTACTTC.

The chain carries TRBV29-1 and TRBJ2-5, with a tentative D call TRBD2 (5 bases). This CDR3 region has 16 residues. Germline V gene lookup returns CDR1 SQVTM and CDR2 ANQGSEA. V was shortened by 5 bases and J by 2 bases, with 21 bases between the two germline ends. The CDR3 nucleotides are TGCAGCGTTTACGGGGAGAGAGGCGCGACGCAAGAGACCCAGTACTTC. As protein: CSVYGERGATQETQYF.

The V gene is TRBV18, the J gene TRBJ1-1, with D possibly matching TRBD1 (6 bases). The CDR3 is made up of 13 amino acids. Per the germline V gene, CDR1 is KGHSH and CDR2 is LQKENI. Deletions cut 3 bases from V and 8 bases from J, with 13 bases between. CDR3 sequence reads: CASSPTIDREAFF. The CDR3 DNA follows: TGTGCCAGCTCACCTACAATCGACAGGGAAGCTTTCTTT.

The J gene is TRBJ2-7, the V gene TRBV9, with a tentative D call TRBD2 (5 bases). Looked up from germline, CDR1 is SGDLS and CDR2 is YYNGEE. Trimming stripped 0 bases from V and 5 bases from J, with 9 bases between. CDR3 size: 13 residues. The CDR3 loop is CASSVVGSDEQYF. As DNA, the CDR3 is TGTGCCAGCAGCGTAGTAGGGAGCGACGAGCAGTACTTC.

The chain carries TRBV5-1 and TRBJ1-1; D gene uncertain. Germline CDR1 reads SGHRS; CDR2 reads YFSETQ. Trimming removed 2 bases at V and 1 base at J, with 12 bases between. The CDR3 is made up of 15 amino acids. CDR3 bases: TGCGCCAGCAGCTTCTCGTCTAGAAGGAACACTGAAGCTTTCTTT. Translated: CASSFSSRRNTEAFF. Combining the CDR3 with reference TRBV5-1 and TRBJ1-1 gives the whole variable domain KAGVTQTPRYLIKTRGQQVTLSCSPISGHRSVSWYQQTPGQGLQFLFEYFSETQRNKGNFPGRFSGRQFSNSRSEMNVSTLELGDSALYLCASSFSSRRNTEAFFGQGTRLTVV.

The chain is built from TRBV28 and TRBJ1-3, with a weak D call TRBD1 (6 bases). V lost 6 bases and J lost 1, with 19 bases in between. The CDR3 runs to 17 residues. Germline values: CDR1 MDHEN, CDR2 SYDVKM. The CDR3 loop is CASSLGGVTRSGNTIYF. CDR3 coding DNA: TGTGCCAGCAGCCTAGGGGGGGTAACAAGGTCTGGAAACACCATATATTTT.

This chain connects TRBV29-1 to TRBJ2-5; no reliable D call. The V gene's germline CDR1 is SQVTM and CDR2 ANQGSEA. The V end was cut by 7 bases, the J end by 3 bases, with 15 bases between. The CDR3 sequence is 13 residues long. The CDR3 loop is CSGQALAKETQYF. DNA for the CDR3: TGCAGCGGGCAGGCGCTGGCGAAAGAGACCCAGTACTTC.

The CDR3 loop reads CASHPTSGANVLTF. As DNA, the CDR3 is TGTGCCAGCCATCCTACTTCTGGGGCCAACGTCCTGACTTTC. V and J are TRBV6-5 and TRBJ2-6; D is unclear. Trimming cost V 8 bases and J 1 base, with 9 bases left between them. Germline assignment: CDR1 MNHEY and CDR2 SVGAGI. This CDR3 comprises 14 residues.

The V gene is TRBV5-1, the J gene TRBJ2-5; D perhaps matches TRBD1 (5 bases). Germline V CDR1 and CDR2: SGHRS, YFSETQ. V dropped 1 base and J dropped 2 bases, with 9 bases sitting between them. There are 14 residues in the CDR3. CDR3: CASSLQGNQETQYF. CDR3 bases: TGCGCCAGCAGCTTGCAGGGAAATCAAGAGACCCAGTACTTC.

V usage is TRBV11-1 and J usage is TRBJ2-1; 12 positions agree with TRBD2. The germline V gene encodes CDR1 SGHAT and CDR2 FQDESV (reference sequence). The CDR3 loop spans 15 amino acids. V was clipped by 6 bases and J by 4 bases; unmatched bases: 4. In nucleotides, the CDR3 is TGTGCCAGCAGAACCCTAGCGGGAGGGTACAATGAGCAGTTCTTC. Translation gives CASRTLAGGYNEQFF. Full variable domain (rest looked up from reference TRBV11-1 and TRBJ2-1): EAEVAQSPRYKITEKSQAVAFWCDPISGHATLYWYRQILGQGPELLVQFQDESVVDDSQLPKDRFSAERLKGVDSTLKIQPAELGDSAMYLCASRTLAGGYNEQFFGPGTRLTVL.

The rearrangement uses TRBV12-5 and TRBJ2-5; 7 bases fit TRBD2. Losses at the gene ends were 6 bases for V and 7 bases for J; bases not matched to a gene: 8. Germline CDR1 LGHNT, CDR2 FRNRAP. The CDR3 is made up of 13 amino acids. CDR3 coding DNA: TGTGCTAGTGGCCCGACCGGCGGGGGGACCCAGTACTTC. The encoded protein is CASGPTGGGTQYF.

V usage is TRBV5-1 and J usage is TRBJ2-3; tentatively, D is TRBD1 (6 bases). Germline V gene data show CDR1 as SGHRS and CDR2 as YFSETQ. The ends were cut back, 1 base at V and 2 bases at J, with 11 bases in the middle. The CDR3 is 15 amino acids. CDR3 DNA: TGCGCCAGCAGCTTGACAGGGTTCGACACAGATACGCAGTATTTT. Translation: CASSLTGFDTDTQYF.

The rearrangement joins TRBV7-9 to TRBJ1-6; D gene uncertain. The ends were cut back, 3 bases at V and 9 bases at J, with 9 bases in the middle. The CDR3 runs 13 residues. Germline V gives CDR1 SEHNR, CDR2 FQNEAQ (reference sequence). In DNA, the CDR3 is TGTGCCAGCAGCTTTACGGGATTTTCACCCCTCCACTTT. It yields the protein CASSFTGFSPLHF.

This CDR3 is CASTGLAGKYNEQFF. DNA of the CDR3: TGTGCCAGCACTGGACTAGCGGGAAAGTACAATGAGCAGTTCTTC. The rearrangement links TRBV28 to TRBJ2-1; 12 bases fit TRBD2. Looked up from germline, CDR1 is MDHEN and CDR2 is SYDVKM. V was clipped by 7 bases and J by 4 bases; unmatched bases: 5. The length of the CDR3 is 15 residues.

The chain joins TRBV19 to TRBJ1-4; D unclear. From germline, CDR1 is LNHDA and CDR2 SQIVND (reference sequence). V lost 4 bases and J 2 bases, leaving 5 bases between the germline ends. CDR3 length equals 13 residues. The CDR3 region is CASSSQTNEKLFF. The DNA of the CDR3 is TGTGCCAGTAGTAGCCAGACTAATGAAAAACTGTTTTTT.

The J gene is TRBJ2-3, the V gene TRBV19; 8 bases map to TRBD1. V lost 5 bases, J lost 3 bases, and 4 bases stayed unmatched. Germline V gene sequence: CDR1 LNHDA, CDR2 SQIVND (reference sequence). The CDR3 has 14 residues. Here the CDR3 reads CASSQQGETDTQYF. Written as DNA, the CDR3 is TGTGCCAGTAGTCAACAGGGGGAGACAGATACGCAGTATTTT.

The chain links TRBV4-1 to TRBJ2-1; TRBD2 aligns across 13 bases. V trimming: 3 bases; J trimming: 7 bases; junction bases outside the gene matches: 3. This CDR3 has 15 amino acids. Looked up from germline, CDR1 is MGHRA and CDR2 is YSYEKL. The chain's CDR3 is CASSHGLAGVNEQFF. The CDR3 nucleotides are TGCGCCAGCAGCCACGGACTAGCGGGAGTAAATGAGCAGTTCTTC.

A remark on this clone: Additional DNA sequences in this sample encode the identical CDR3. V and J are TRBV7-9 and TRBJ1-4; 11 bases line up with TRBD1. The CDR3 runs to 14 residues. V was pared by 5 bases and J by 7 bases, with 3 bases of the junction left unmatched. Germline V gene sequence: CDR1 SEHNR, CDR2 FQNEAQ (reference sequence). CDR3 amino acids: CASSRTGGGEKLFF. Written as DNA, the CDR3 is TGTGCCAGCAGCCGGACAGGGGGCGGTGAAAAACTGTTTTTT.

The rearrangement joins TRBV6-4 to TRBJ2-1; 11 bases line up with TRBD2. There are 15 residues in the CDR3. V was pared by 6 bases and J by 8 bases, with 9 bases of the junction left unmatched. From germline, CDR1 is MRHNA and CDR2 SNTAGT. The DNA of the CDR3 is TGTGCCAGCAGCCTACTAGCGGGAGCAATTGATGAGCAGTTCTTC. Translated, it gives CASSLLAGAIDEQFF.

This chain connects TRBV27 to TRBJ1-1, with D perhaps TRBD1 (6 bases). Per the germline V gene, CDR1 is MNHEY and CDR2 is SMNVEV (reference sequence). CDR3 length: 14 residues. The V gene lost 2 bases and the J gene lost 6 bases, with 13 bases spanning the gap. CDR3 DNA: TGTGCCAGCAGTTTACGGGGGGCCAGCTCTGAAGCTTTCTTT. It encodes CASSLRGASSEAFF.

The J gene is TRBJ2-3, the V gene TRBV9, with 12 bases fitting TRBD2. V shed 3 bases and J 5 bases; nucleotides not matched to a gene: 7. There are 16 residues in the CDR3. CDR1 and CDR2 (germline): SGDLS, YYNGEE. CDR3 sequence: CASSDPSGRGRDTQYF. CDR3 DNA sequence: TGTGCCAGCAGCGATCCTAGCGGGAGGGGTCGAGATACGCAGTATTTT.